This T cell receptor (beta chain) was identified during a study of cytomegalovirus exposure and HLA in healthy donors. Germline CDR1 is SEHNR and CDR2 is FQNEAQ (reference sequence). The CDR3 sequence is 13 residues long. Trimming left V 3 bases short and J 7 bases short, with 12 bases between. Study-wide results and caveats: Later examination showed HLA-associated TCR beta chains had greater clonal expansion than equally common others.

About this clone itself: As yet, its antigen is unknown.

Vbeta (60) and Jbeta (13) primers were used in the PCR. Clones were read by immunoSEQ multiplex PCR, and TCRdb kept only the in-frame ones, dropping some. The sample contains around 90,000 clones, 85% of which appear only once. The sample was PBMCs. V is TRBV7-9 and J is TRBJ1-1, with a weak D call TRBD1 (5 bases). The receptor was derived from a man aged 35-49 years in good health and CMV-seropositive. CDR3 nucleotide sequence: TGTGCCAGCAGCTTGACAGCAAGGTTTGAAGCTTTCTTT. It codes for CASSLTARFEAFF.